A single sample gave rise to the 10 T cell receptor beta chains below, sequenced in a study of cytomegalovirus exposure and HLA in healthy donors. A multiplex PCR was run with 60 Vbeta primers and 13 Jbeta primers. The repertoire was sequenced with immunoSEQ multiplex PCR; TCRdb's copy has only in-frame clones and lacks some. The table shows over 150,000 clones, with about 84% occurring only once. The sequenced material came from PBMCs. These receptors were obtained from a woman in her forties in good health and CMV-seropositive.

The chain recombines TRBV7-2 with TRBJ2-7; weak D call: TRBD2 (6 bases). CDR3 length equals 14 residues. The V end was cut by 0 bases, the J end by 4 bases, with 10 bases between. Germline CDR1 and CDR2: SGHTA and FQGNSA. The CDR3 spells CASSLAVGGYEQYF. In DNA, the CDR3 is TGTGCCAGCAGCTTAGCAGTGGGAGGATACGAGCAGTACTTC.

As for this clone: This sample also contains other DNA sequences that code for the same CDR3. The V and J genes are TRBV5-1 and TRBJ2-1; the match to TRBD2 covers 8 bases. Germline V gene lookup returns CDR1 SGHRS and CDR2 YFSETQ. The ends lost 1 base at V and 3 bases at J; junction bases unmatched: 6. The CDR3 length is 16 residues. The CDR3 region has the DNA TGCGCCAGCAGCTTGTTAGCGGGATCGGTCTACAATGAGCAGTTCTTC. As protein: CASSLLAGSVYNEQFF.

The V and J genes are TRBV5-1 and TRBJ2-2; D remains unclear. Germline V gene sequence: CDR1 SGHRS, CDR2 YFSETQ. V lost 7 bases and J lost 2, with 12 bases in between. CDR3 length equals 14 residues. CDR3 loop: CASSPTVNTGELFF. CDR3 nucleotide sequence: TGCGCCAGCTCGCCCACGGTTAACACCGGGGAGCTGTTTTTT.

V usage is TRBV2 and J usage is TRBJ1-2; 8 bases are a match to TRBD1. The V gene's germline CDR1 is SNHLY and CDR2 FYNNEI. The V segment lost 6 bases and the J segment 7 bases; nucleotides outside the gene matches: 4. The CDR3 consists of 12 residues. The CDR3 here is CASSSGGPGYTF. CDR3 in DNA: TGTGCCAGCAGCTCAGGGGGCCCTGGCTACACCTTC.

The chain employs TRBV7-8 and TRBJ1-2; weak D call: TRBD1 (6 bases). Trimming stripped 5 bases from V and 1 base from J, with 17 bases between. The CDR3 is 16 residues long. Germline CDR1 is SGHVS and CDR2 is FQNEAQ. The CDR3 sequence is CASSPRGIARNYGYTF. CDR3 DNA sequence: TGTGCCAGCAGCCCGAGGGGGATAGCCCGTAACTATGGCTACACCTTC.

CDR3 sequence: CASSPRTGNIQYF. CDR3 nucleotide sequence: TGTGCCAGCAGTCCTCGGACAGGGAACATTCAGTACTTC. The chain couples TRBV2 to TRBJ2-4, with TRBD1 matching over 8 bases. Germline CDR1 reads SNHLY; CDR2 reads FYNNEI. J gave up 7 bases and V 5 bases, and 4 bases lay outside the gene matches. The CDR3 has 13 amino acids.

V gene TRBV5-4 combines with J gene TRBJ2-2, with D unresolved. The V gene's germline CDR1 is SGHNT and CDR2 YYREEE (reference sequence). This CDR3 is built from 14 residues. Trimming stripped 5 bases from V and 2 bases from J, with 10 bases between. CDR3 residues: CASRYDSNTGELFF. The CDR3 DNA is TGTGCCAGCAGATACGACTCCAACACCGGGGAGCTGTTTTTT. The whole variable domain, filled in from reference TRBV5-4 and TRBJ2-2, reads ETGVTQSPTHLIKTRGQQVTLRCSSQSGHNTVSWYQQALGQGPQFIFQYYREEENGRGNFPPRFSGLQFPNYSSELNVNALELDDSALYLCASRYDSNTGELFFGEGSRLTVL.

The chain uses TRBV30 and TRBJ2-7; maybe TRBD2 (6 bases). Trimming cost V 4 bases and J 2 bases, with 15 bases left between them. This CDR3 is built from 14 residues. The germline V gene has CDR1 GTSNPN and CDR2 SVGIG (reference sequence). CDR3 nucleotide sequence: TGTGCCTGGACTAGGGACTTACCGCCCTACGAGCAGTACTTC. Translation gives CAWTRDLPPYEQYF. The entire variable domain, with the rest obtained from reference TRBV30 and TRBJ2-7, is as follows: SQTIHQWPATLVQPVGSPLSLECTVEGTSNPNLYWYRQAAGRGLQLLFYSVGIGQISSEVPQNLSASRPQDRQFILSSKKLLLSDSGFYLCAWTRDLPPYEQYFGPGTRLTVT.

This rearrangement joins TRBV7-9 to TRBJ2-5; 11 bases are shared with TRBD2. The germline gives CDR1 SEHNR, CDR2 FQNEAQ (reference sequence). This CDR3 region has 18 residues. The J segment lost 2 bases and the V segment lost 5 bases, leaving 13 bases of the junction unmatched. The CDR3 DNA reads TGTGCCAGCAGCACTGGGACTAGCGGATCCTCAATGCAAGAGACCCAGTACTTC. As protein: CASSTGTSGSSMQETQYF.

CDR3: CASRSTDYNEQFF. CDR3 nucleotide sequence: TGTGCCAGCAGATCCACAGATTACAATGAGCAGTTCTTC. The chain uses TRBV2 and TRBJ2-1, with D unclear. CDR3 length equals 13 residues. Per the germline V gene, CDR1 is SNHLY and CDR2 is FYNNEI. Trimming cost V 6 bases and J 4 bases, with 10 bases left between them.